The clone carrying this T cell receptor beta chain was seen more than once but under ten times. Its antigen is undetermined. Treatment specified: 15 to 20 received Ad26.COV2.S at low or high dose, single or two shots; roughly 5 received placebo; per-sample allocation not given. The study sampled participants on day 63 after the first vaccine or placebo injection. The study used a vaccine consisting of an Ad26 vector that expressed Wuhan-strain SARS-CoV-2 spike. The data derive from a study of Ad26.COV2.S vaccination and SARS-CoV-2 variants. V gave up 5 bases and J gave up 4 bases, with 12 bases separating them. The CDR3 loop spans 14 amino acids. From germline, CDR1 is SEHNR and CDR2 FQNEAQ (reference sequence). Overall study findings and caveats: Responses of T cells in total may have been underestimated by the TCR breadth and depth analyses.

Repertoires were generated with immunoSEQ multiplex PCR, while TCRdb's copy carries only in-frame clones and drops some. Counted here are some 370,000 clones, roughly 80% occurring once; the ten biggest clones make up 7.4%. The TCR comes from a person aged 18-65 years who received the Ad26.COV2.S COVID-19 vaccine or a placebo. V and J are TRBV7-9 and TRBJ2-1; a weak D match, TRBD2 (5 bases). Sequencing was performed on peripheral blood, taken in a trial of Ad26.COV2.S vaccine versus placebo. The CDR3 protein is CASSRTGIYNEQFF. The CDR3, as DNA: TGTGCCAGCAGCCGAACGGGGATATACAATGAGCAGTTCTTC. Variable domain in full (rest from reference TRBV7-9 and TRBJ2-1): DTGVSQNPRHKITKRGQNVTFRCDPISEHNRLYWYRQTLGQGPEFLTYFQNEAQLEKSRLLSDRFSAERPKGSFSTLEIQRTEQGDSAMYLCASSRTGIYNEQFFGPGTRLTVL.